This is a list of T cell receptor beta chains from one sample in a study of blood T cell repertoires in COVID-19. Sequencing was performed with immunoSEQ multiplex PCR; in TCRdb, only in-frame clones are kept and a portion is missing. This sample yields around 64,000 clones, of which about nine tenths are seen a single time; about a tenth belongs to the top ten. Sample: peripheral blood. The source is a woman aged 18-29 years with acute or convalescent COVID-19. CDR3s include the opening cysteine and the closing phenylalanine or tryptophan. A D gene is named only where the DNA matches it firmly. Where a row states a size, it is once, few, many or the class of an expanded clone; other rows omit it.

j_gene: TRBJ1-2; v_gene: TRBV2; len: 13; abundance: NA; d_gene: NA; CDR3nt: TGTGCCAGCAGCGAAGACGGAGTCTATGGCTACACCTTC; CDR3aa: CASSEDGVYGYTF
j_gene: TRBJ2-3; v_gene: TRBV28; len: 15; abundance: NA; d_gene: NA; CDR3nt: TGTGCCAGCAGTTTCACCCTAACTAGCACAGATACGCAGTATTTT; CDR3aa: CASSFTLTSTDTQYF
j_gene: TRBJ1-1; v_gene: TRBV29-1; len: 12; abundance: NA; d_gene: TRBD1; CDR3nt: TGCAGCGCGGGACAGGAGCCCACTGAAGCTTTCTTT; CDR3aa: CSAGQEPTEAFF
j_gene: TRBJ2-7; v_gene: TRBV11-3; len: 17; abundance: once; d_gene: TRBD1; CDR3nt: TGTGCCAGCAGCTTAGATCGACGGGACAGGGTTCCCCACGAGCAGTACTTC; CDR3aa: CASSLDRRDRVPHEQYF
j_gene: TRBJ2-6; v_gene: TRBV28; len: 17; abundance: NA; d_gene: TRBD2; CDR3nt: TGTGCCAGCAGCCGGACGGGGGGTAGCTCTGGGGCCAACGTCCTGACTTTC; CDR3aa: CASSRTGGSSGANVLTF
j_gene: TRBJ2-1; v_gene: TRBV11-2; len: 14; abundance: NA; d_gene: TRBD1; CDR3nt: TGTGCCAGCAGCTCCCTGACAGGGGCGAATGAGCAGTTCTTC; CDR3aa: CASSSLTGANEQFF
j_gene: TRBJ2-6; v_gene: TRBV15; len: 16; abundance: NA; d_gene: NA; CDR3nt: TGTGCCACCAGCAGACTTCAGGCCTCTGGGGCCAACGTCCTGACTTTC; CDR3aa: CATSRLQASGANVLTF
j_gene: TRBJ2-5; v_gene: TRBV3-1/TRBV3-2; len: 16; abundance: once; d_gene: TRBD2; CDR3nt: TGTGCCAGCAGCCAAGACTTTAGCGGGGGGGTGGAGACCCAGTACTTC; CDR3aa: CASSQDFSGGVETQYF
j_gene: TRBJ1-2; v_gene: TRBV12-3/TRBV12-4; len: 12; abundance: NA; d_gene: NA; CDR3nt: TGTGCCAGCAGTGGGGAGACGGATCCCGATACCTTC; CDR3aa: CASSGETDPDTF
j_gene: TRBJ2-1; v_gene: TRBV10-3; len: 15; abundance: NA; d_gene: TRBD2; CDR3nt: TGTGCCATCAGTTCCGGGACTAGCGGCTTCAATGAGCAGTTCTTC; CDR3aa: CAISSGTSGFNEQFF
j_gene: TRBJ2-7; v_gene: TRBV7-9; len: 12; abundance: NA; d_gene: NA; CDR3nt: TGTGCCAGCAGCTTCGACAGCCTCGAGCAGTACTTC; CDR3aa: CASSFDSLEQYF
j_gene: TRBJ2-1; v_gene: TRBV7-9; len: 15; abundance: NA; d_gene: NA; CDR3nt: TGTGCCAGCAGCTTAGTCGCTAGCCCATACAATGAGCAGTTCTTC; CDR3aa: CASSLVASPYNEQFF
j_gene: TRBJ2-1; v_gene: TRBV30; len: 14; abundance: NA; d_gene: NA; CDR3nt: TGTGCCGCCCGAGGTCGCGGGGGCCACAATGAGCAGTTCTTC; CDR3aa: CAARGRGGHNEQFF
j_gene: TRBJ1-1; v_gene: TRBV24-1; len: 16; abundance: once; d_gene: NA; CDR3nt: TGTGCCACCAGTGACAGGGGAGGGGAATCCAACACTGAAGCTTTCTTT; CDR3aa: CATSDRGGESNTEAFF
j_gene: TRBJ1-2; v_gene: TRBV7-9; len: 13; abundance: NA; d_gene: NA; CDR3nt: TGTGCCAGCAGTATGGACACCTCCTATGGCTACACCTTC; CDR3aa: CASSMDTSYGYTF
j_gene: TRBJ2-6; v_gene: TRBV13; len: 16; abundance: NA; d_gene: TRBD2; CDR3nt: TGTGCCAGCAGCCCCTCCGGGAGGTCTGGGGCCAACGTCCTGACTTTC; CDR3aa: CASSPSGRSGANVLTF
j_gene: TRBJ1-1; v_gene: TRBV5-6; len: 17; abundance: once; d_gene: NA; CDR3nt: TGTGCCAGCAGCTTGGGGCAGGGTTATGATAGGAACACTGAAGCTTTCTTT; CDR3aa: CASSLGQGYDRNTEAFF
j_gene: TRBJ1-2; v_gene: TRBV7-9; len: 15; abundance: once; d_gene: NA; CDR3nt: TGTGCCAGCAGCGCCACGGGACACCCCGGGGATGGCTACACCTTC; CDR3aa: CASSATGHPGDGYTF
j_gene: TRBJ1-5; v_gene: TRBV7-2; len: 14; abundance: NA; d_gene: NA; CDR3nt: TGTGCCAGCAGCCCGTACACAGGGCATCAGCCCCAGCATTTT; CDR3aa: CASSPYTGHQPQHF
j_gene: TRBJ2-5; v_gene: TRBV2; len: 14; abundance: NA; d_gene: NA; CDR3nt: TGTGCCAGCAGTCCTGCGGGGCGCCAAGAGACCCAGTACTTC; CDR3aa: CASSPAGRQETQYF
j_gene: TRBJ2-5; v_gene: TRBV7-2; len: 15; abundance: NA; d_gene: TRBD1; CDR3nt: TGTGCCAGCAGCTTAGCGCAGGGGGCACAAGAGACCCAGTACTTC; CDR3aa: CASSLAQGAQETQYF
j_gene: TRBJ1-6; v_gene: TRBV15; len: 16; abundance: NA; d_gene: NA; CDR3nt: TGTGCCACCAGCAGTCTCAGGGTCAGGGGAGGGTCACCCCTCCACTTT; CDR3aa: CATSSLRVRGGSPLHF
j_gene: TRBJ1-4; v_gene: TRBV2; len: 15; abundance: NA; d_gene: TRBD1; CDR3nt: TGTGCCAGCAGTGAATACAGGGGCCAAAATGAAAAACTGTTTTTT; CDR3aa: CASSEYRGQNEKLFF
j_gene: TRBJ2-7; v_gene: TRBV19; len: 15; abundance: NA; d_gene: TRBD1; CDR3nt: TGTGCCAGTAGTACCCAGGGACAGGGGGCCTACGAGCAGTACTTC; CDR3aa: CASSTQGQGAYEQYF
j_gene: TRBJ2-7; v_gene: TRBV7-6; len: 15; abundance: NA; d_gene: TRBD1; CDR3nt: TGTGCCAGCAGCTTAGGGGGACAGGCCTCCTACGAGCAGTACTTC; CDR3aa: CASSLGGQASYEQYF
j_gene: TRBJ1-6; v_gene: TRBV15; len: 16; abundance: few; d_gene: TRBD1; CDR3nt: TGTGCCACCAGCATGGGACAGCGGGCCTATAATTCACCCCTCCACTTT; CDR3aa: CATSMGQRAYNSPLHF
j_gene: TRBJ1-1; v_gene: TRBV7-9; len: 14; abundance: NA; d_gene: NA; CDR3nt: TGTGCCAGCAGCTTAGAAGAAGGGGTCGACGGAGCTTTCTTT; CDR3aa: CASSLEEGVDGAFF
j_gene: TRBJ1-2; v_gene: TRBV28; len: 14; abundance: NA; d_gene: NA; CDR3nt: TGTGCCAGCAGTTTGGGGGCCATTAACTATGGCTACACCTTC; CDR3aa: CASSLGAINYGYTF
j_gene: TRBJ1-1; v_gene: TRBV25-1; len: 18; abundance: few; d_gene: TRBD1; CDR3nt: TGTGCCAGCAGTGACGCCGGGACAGGAGTTAGATTGAACACTGAAGCTTTCTTT; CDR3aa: CASSDAGTGVRLNTEAFF
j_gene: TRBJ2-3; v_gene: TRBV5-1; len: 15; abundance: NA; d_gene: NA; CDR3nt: TGCACCAGCAGCTTGGGGGCAGGGAAGGCAGATACGCAGTATTTT; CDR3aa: CTSSLGAGKADTQYF
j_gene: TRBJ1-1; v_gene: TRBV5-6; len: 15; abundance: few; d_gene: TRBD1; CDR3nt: TGTGCCAGCAGCATGGACAGGGGAATGAACACTGAAGCTTTCTTT; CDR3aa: CASSMDRGMNTEAFF
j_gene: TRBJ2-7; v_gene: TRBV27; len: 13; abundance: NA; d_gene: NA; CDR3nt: TGTGCCAGCGGCTTTTCCCCGACCTACGAGCAGTACTTC; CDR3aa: CASGFSPTYEQYF
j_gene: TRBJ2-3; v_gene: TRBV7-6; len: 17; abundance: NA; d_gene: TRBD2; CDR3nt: TGTGCCAGCAGCTTAGCGTCAGCGGGAGGGGGCACAGATACGCAGTATTTT; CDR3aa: CASSLASAGGGTDTQYF
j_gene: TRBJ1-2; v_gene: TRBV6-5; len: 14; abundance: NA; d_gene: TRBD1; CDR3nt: TGTGCCAGCAGTTACTCGGACAGGGCGGATGGCTACACCTTC; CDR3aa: CASSYSDRADGYTF
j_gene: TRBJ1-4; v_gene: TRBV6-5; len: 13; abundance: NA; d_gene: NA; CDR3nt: TGTGCCAGCAGCCGGGATAGAGATGAAAAACTGTTTTTT; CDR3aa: CASSRDRDEKLFF
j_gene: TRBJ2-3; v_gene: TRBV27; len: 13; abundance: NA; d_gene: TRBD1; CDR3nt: TGTGCCAGCAGGACAGGGATTCAAGATACGCAGTATTTT; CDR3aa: CASRTGIQDTQYF
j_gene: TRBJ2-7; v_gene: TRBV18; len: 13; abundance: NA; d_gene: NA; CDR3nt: TGTGCCAGCTCAGGGACTGATACCTACGAGCAGTACTTC; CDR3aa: CASSGTDTYEQYF
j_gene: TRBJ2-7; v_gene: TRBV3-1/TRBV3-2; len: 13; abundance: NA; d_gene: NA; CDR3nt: TGTGCCAGCAGCCAAGGAGGCAGGGGCGAGCAGTACTTC; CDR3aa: CASSQGGRGEQYF
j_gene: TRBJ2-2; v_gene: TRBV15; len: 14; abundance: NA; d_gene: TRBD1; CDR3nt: TGTGCCACCAGTGACAGGGGTATTCCCGGGGAGCTGTTTTTT; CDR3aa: CATSDRGIPGELFF
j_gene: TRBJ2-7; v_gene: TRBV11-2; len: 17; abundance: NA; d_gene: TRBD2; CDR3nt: TGTGCCAGCAGCTCAGGGACTAGCGGGAGGGCCAGGTACGAGCAGTACTTC; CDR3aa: CASSSGTSGRARYEQYF
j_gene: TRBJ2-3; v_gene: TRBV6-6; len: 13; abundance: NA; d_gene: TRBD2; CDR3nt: TGTGCCGTTATGGGGGGGTTAGGAGATACGCAGTATTTT; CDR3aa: CAVMGGLGDTQYF
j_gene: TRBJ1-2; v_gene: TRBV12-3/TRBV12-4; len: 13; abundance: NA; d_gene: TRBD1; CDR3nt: TGTGCCAGCAGATCAGGGACAGACTATGGCTACACCTTC; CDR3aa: CASRSGTDYGYTF
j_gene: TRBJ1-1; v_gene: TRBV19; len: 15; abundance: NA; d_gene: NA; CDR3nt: TGTGCCAGTAGTCTCCCCTCTCACGGCGGAACTGAAGCTTTCTTT; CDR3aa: CASSLPSHGGTEAFF
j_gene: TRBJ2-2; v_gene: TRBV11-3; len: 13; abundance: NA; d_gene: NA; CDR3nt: TGTGCCAGCAGCTCGACAGTCACCGGGGAGCTGTTTTTT; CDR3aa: CASSSTVTGELFF
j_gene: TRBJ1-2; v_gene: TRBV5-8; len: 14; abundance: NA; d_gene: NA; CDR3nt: TGTGCCAGCAGACCCAAGCACAGAAACTATGGCTACACCTTC; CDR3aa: CASRPKHRNYGYTF
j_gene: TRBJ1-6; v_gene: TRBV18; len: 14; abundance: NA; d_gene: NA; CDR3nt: TGTGCCAGCTCATCGGAGTCCTATAATTCACCCCTCCACTTT; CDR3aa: CASSSESYNSPLHF
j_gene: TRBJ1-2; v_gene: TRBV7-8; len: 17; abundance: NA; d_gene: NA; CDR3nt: TGTGCCAGCAGCTTCAGAGGGCGGACCCGCGGGGGAGGTGGCTACACCTTC; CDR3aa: CASSFRGRTRGGGGYTF
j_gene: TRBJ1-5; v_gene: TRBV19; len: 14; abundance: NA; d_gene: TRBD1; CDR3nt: TGTGCCAGTACCCCGGGACAGGGATACCAGCCCCAGCATTTT; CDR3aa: CASTPGQGYQPQHF
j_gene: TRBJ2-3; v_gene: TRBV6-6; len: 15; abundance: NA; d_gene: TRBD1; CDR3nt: TGTGCCAGCAGTTACCGTACAGGGGGCACAGATACGCAGTATTTT; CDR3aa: CASSYRTGGTDTQYF